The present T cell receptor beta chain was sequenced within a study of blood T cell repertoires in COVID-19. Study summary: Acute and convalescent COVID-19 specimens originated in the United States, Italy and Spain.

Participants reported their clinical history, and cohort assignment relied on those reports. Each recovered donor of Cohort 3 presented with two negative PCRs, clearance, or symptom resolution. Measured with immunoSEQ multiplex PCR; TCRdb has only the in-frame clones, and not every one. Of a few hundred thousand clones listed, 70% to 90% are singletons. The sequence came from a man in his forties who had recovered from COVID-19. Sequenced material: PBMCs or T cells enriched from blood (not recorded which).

This CDR3 is CASSLAGAYQETQYF. In nucleotides, the CDR3 is TGTGCCAGCAGCCTAGCGGGGGCTTACCAAGAGACCCAGTACTTC. The rearrangement joins TRBV6-5 to TRBJ2-5; 10 nucleotides align to TRBD2. The CDR3 runs 15 residues. Germline trimming cut 6 bases from V and 0 bases from J; bases unmatched to any gene: 4. The germline V gene encodes CDR1 MNHEY and CDR2 SVGAGI.